These 32 T cell receptor beta chains were all obtained from the same sample, sequenced in a study of pediatric ulcerative colitis. Assay used: immunoSEQ multiplex PCR; TCRdb lists only in-frame clones, some missing. The profile shows tens of thousands of clones, roughly four fifths of them singletons. Sequencing input: blood. These receptors were collected from a boy younger than 18 with severe ulcerative colitis.

Comment on this clone: Germline and junction disagree at one end, which may indicate a read error. Distinct nucleotide sequences in the sample also encode this CDR3. The chain employs TRBV10-3 and TRBJ1-2; D is uncertain. CDR3 size: 13 residues. The germline V gene encodes CDR1 ENHRY and CDR2 SYGVKD. The CDR3 sequence: CAISESNPGYYTF. The CDR3 nucleotides read TGTGCCATCAGCGAGTCGAATCCGGGTTACTACACCTTC.

This clone was counted a few times. The chain combines TRBV4-1 with TRBJ1-5; D call uncertain. The CDR3 length is 13 residues. V lost 0 bases to trimming and J lost 11 bases, with 11 bases between them. The V gene's germline CDR1 is MGHRA and CDR2 YSYEKL. Here the CDR3 DNA reads TGCGCCAGCAGCCAAGATGTCGTCCTGACCCAGCATTTT. Protein product: CASSQDVVLTQHF.

This clone was found once. This chain links TRBV11-2 with TRBJ2-2, with TRBD2 matching over 8 bases. In germline, CDR1 is SGHAT, CDR2 FQNNGV. After removal of 5 bases from V and 0 bases from J, the junction contained 8 bases not matched to a gene. The length of the CDR3 is 17 residues. The CDR3 nucleotides are TGTGCCAGCAGCCGAACGCGCGGGGGGACGAACACCGGGGAGCTGTTTTTT. This gives the protein CASSRTRGGTNTGELFF.

The V and J genes are TRBV2 and TRBJ2-1; 12 positions match TRBD2. V gave up 6 bases and J gave up 10 bases; unmatched junction bases: 10. Germline values: CDR1 SNHLY, CDR2 FYNNEI. CDR3 length: 15 residues. This CDR3 reads CASRGASGGAQEQFF. The DNA of the CDR3 is TGTGCCAGCAGAGGGGCTAGCGGGGGGGCGCAAGAGCAGTTCTTC. Full variable domain (remainder filled in from reference TRBV2 and TRBJ2-1): EPEVTQTPSHQVTQMGQEVILRCVPISNHLYFYWYRQILGQKVEFLVSFYNNEISEKSEIFDDQFSVERPDGSNFTLKIRSTKLEDSAMYFCASRGASGGAQEQFFGPGTRLTVL.

V is TRBV6-5 and J is TRBJ2-7, with D maybe TRBD1 (6 bases). V was shortened by 7 bases and J by 0 bases, with 13 bases between the two germline ends. Germline V gene sequence: CDR1 MNHEY, CDR2 SVGAGI. The CDR3 sequence is 14 residues long. CDR3 nucleotides: TGTGCCAGCACCAATATAGGGGGCTCCTACGAGCAGTACTTC. Translated, it gives CASTNIGGSYEQYF.

The chain combines TRBV7-6 with TRBJ1-1, with D possibly matching TRBD1 (6 bases). This CDR3 spans 13 amino acids. Germline CDR1 and CDR2: SGHVS and FNYEAQ. Trimming pared 5 bases from V and 2 bases from J, leaving 9 bases between. CDR3 amino acids: CASSADSNTEAFF. The CDR3 bases are TGTGCCAGCAGCGCGGACAGTAACACTGAAGCTTTCTTT.

The chain is built from TRBV9 and TRBJ2-4; 14 positions match TRBD2. In germline, CDR1 is SGDLS, CDR2 YYNGEE. The CDR3 totals 16 residues. V lost 4 bases to trimming and J lost 4 bases; unmatched junction nucleotides: 4. The CDR3 sequence is CASSKGLAGVKNIQYF. The CDR3 region has the DNA TGTGCCAGCAGCAAGGGACTAGCGGGGGTTAAAAACATTCAGTACTTC.

The table lists this clone with a few counts. The V gene is TRBV6-6, the J gene TRBJ1-1; D is unresolved. This CDR3 spans 13 amino acids. Germline CDR1 and CDR2: MNHNY and SVGAGI (reference sequence). V was trimmed by 0 bases and J by 3 bases, leaving 5 bases between them. DNA of the CDR3: TGTGCCAGCAGTTACTCCCAGTACACTGAAGCTTTCTTT. Its translation: CASSYSQYTEAFF.

This chain joins TRBV11-2 and TRBJ2-5; the match to TRBD2 covers 13 bases. J lost 5 bases, V lost 1 base, and 10 bases had no gene match. The CDR3 extends over 18 amino acids. Per the germline V gene, CDR1 is SGHAT and CDR2 is FQNNGV. In DNA form, the CDR3 reads TGTGCCAGCAGCTTAGGGCAACTAGCGGGGGGGCCGGGGGAGACCCAGTACTTC. Its protein product is CASSLGQLAGGPGETQYF.

The chain is built from TRBV9 and TRBJ2-1, with 9 bases identical to TRBD2. The J segment lost 7 bases and the V segment lost 0 bases, leaving 8 bases of the junction unmatched. Germline CDR1 and CDR2: SGDLS and YYNGEE. The CDR3 covers 16 residues. CDR3 protein: CASSVVSGGRGNEQFF. CDR3 nucleotides: TGTGCCAGCAGCGTAGTTAGCGGGGGCCGCGGGAATGAGCAGTTCTTC.

The CDR3 DNA is TGTGCCAGCAGCTTGAATCCTCCGGTCACTGAAGCTTTCTTT. This gives the protein CASSLNPPVTEAFF. The rearrangement joins TRBV5-6 to TRBJ1-1; D unresolved. Germline lookup yields CDR1 SGHDT and CDR2 YYEEEE. V gave up 1 base and J gave up 4 bases, with 11 bases separating them. This CDR3 comprises 14 residues. The complete variable domain, with remaining parts taken from reference TRBV5-6 and TRBJ1-1, reads DAGVTQSPTHLIKTRGQQVTLRCSPKSGHDTVSWYQQALGQGPQFIFQYYEEEERQRGNFPDRFSGHQFPNYSSELNVNALLLGDSALYLCASSLNPPVTEAFFGQGTRLTVV.

This clone was seen only a few times. V usage is TRBV6-5 and J usage is TRBJ1-2; D remains ambiguous. V was clipped by 5 bases and J by 3 bases, with 16 bases between them. CDR1 is MNHEY, CDR2 SVGAGI, per germline. CDR3 size: 15 residues. CDR3 residues: CASSPTTAAHYGYTF. The CDR3 DNA reads as TGTGCCAGCAGTCCAACAACGGCGGCGCACTATGGCTACACCTTC.

The table lists this clone with a count of one. In the same sample, other DNA sequences code for this CDR3. The chain is built from TRBV27 and TRBJ2-3; possibly TRBD2 for D (5 bases). Trimming removed 5 bases from V and 0 bases from J, with 9 bases in between. This CDR3 has 14 residues. Per the germline V gene, CDR1 is MNHEY and CDR2 is SMNVEV (reference sequence). DNA of the CDR3: TGTGCCAGCAGTATCGACTATAGCACAGATACGCAGTATTTT. This codes for CASSIDYSTDTQYF.

V is TRBV19 and J is TRBJ1-2, with D uncertain. Germline-derived CDR1 and CDR2 are LNHDA and SQIVND (reference sequence). This CDR3 comprises 14 residues. V gave up 3 bases and J gave up 4 bases, with 12 bases separating them. Here the CDR3 reads CASSISGRRYGYTF. The DNA of the CDR3 is TGTGCCAGTAGTATTTCGGGCAGGCGCTATGGCTACACCTTC. Supplemented by reference TRBV19 and TRBJ1-2, the full variable domain reads DGGITQSPKYLFRKEGQNVTLSCEQNLNHDAMYWYRQDPGQGLRLIYYSQIVNDFQKGDIAEGYSVSREKKESFPLTVTSAQKNPTAFYLCASSISGRRYGYTFGSGTRLTVV.

This clone was seen a single time. The chain uses TRBV7-2 and TRBJ2-7; a possible D gene is TRBD1 (6 bases). CDR3 size: 15 residues. Trimming took 1 base from V and 5 from J, leaving 15 bases between them. Germline lookup yields CDR1 SGHTA and CDR2 FQGNSA. This chain's CDR3 is CASSLGQGRFHEQYF. The DNA for the CDR3 is TGTGCCAGCAGCTTAGGTCAGGGGCGCTTCCACGAGCAGTACTTC.

The gene calls are TRBV6-1 and TRBJ2-6, with D tentatively TRBD1 (6 bases). V lost 2 bases, J lost 12 bases, and 14 bases lay in between. The CDR3 runs 14 residues. CDR1 MNHNS and CDR2 SASEGT come from the germline V gene. The CDR3 is CASSEMDSPGVLTF. In nucleotides, the CDR3 is TGTGCCAGCAGTGAAATGGACAGTCCTGGCGTCCTGACTTTC.

The chain links TRBV10-1 to TRBJ2-3; D is uncertain. This CDR3 is built from 13 residues. Germline CDR1 WNHNN, CDR2 SYGVQD (reference sequence). The ends were cut back, 8 bases at V and 8 bases at J, with 17 bases in the middle. The CDR3 loop is CASSPVPEGTQYF. The CDR3 DNA reads TGCGCCAGCTCCCCTGTGCCCGAAGGTACGCAGTATTTT.

The genes are TRBV21-1 and TRBJ2-2; the table's D call TRBD2 went unverified against the DNA. TRBV21-1 is tagged as a pseudogene. This CDR3 is built from 17 residues. The DNA of the CDR3 is TGTGCCAGCAGCAAAGTAGCAGGAGGGAGGAACACCGGGGAGCTGTTTTTT. Protein sequence: CASSKVAGGRNTGELFF.

This chain connects TRBV7-2 to TRBJ1-1; D remains unclear. Germline lookup yields CDR1 SGHTA and CDR2 FQGNSA. V was shortened by 1 base and J by 8 bases, with 8 bases between the two germline ends. This CDR3 is built from 12 residues. CDR3 amino acids: CASSLDGREAFF. The CDR3, as DNA: TGTGCCAGCAGCTTAGACGGAAGAGAAGCTTTCTTT.

V usage is TRBV23-1 and J usage is TRBJ2-3, with 15 nucleotides matching TRBD2. TRBV23-1 is identified as an open reading frame with a role that is uncertain. J was trimmed by 5 bases and V by 1 base; bases with no gene match: 10. The CDR3 has 19 amino acids. For the CDR3, the DNA is TGCGCCAGCAGTCAATTGGGGACTAGCGGGGGGCCACGCGGAGATACGCAGTATTTT. Residues: CASSQLGTSGGPRGDTQYF.

This clone has a single count. V gene TRBV7-2 combines with J gene TRBJ1-1; D remains ambiguous. V was pared by 5 bases and J by 2 bases, with 15 bases between. Germline values: CDR1 SGHTA, CDR2 FQGNSA. The CDR3 sequence is 15 residues long. The CDR3 DNA reads as TGTGCCAGCAGCCACCCTCTTCGAAGTAACACTGAAGCTTTCTTT. Translation: CASSHPLRSNTEAFF.

The J gene is TRBJ2-7, the V gene TRBV21-1. TRBV21-1 is flagged as a pseudogene. The CDR3 is 19 residues long. The CDR3 bases are TGTGCCAGCAGTCCCGAAAGATGGGTTAAAGGGAATCTTTCCTACGAGCAGTACTTC. It encodes CASSPERWVKGNLSYEQYF.

The rearrangement uses TRBV30 and TRBJ1-6; possible D gene TRBD1, 5 bases. The CDR3 extends over 14 amino acids. The germline V gene has CDR1 GTSNPN and CDR2 SVGIG (reference sequence). Trimming cost V 2 bases and J 9 bases, with 14 bases left between them. This CDR3 reads CAWSPGGGGSPLHF. The CDR3 DNA is TGTGCCTGGAGTCCTGGGGGGGGAGGTTCACCCCTCCACTTT.

The chain uses TRBV9 and TRBJ2-3; 10 bases line up with TRBD2. Trimming at V came to 1 base and at J to 3 bases, leaving 2 bases not matched to a gene. CDR1 SGDLS and CDR2 YYNGEE come from the germline V gene. The CDR3 extends over 15 amino acids. In DNA form, the CDR3 reads TGTGCCAGCAGCGTACTAGCGGGGGTTACAGATACGCAGTATTTT. Translating it yields CASSVLAGVTDTQYF.

V usage is TRBV5-6 and J usage is TRBJ2-7; D is possibly TRBD1 (6 bases). This CDR3 spans 16 amino acids. The V end was cut by 4 bases, the J end by 0 bases, with 17 bases between. The germline V gene has CDR1 SGHDT and CDR2 YYEEEE. The CDR3 DNA reads TGTGCCAGCAGCCCAGGACAGCTGACACGCTCCTACGAGCAGTACTTC. It codes for CASSPGQLTRSYEQYF.

The CDR3 DNA reads as TGTGCCACCTCAGGACAGGGGAAGGGCGAGCAGTACTTC. Encoded protein: CATSGQGKGEQYF. The chain recombines TRBV14 with TRBJ2-7, with TRBD1 matching over 9 bases. This CDR3 is built from 13 residues. The V gene's germline CDR1 is SGHDN and CDR2 FVKESK. J gave up 6 bases and V 10 bases, and 10 bases lay outside the gene matches.

J is TRBJ1-3 and V is TRBV5-6; D not resolved. Germline values: CDR1 SGHDT, CDR2 YYEEEE. V lost 4 bases, J lost 5 bases, and 10 bases lay in between. The CDR3 runs to 13 residues. The DNA of the CDR3 is TGTGCCAGCAGCCCCCCTCTGAGAAACACCATATATTTT. Translated, it gives CASSPPLRNTIYF. Supplemented by reference TRBV5-6 and TRBJ1-3, the full variable domain reads DAGVTQSPTHLIKTRGQQVTLRCSPKSGHDTVSWYQQALGQGPQFIFQYYEEEERQRGNFPDRFSGHQFPNYSSELNVNALLLGDSALYLCASSPPLRNTIYFGEGSWLTVV.

The chain carries TRBV10-3 and TRBJ1-1, with D possibly matching TRBD1 (5 bases). The V end was cut by 10 bases, the J end by 5 bases, with 14 bases between. The CDR3 has 12 amino acids. Per the germline V gene, CDR1 is ENHRY and CDR2 is SYGVKD. The CDR3 sequence is CATLRGNTEAFF. CDR3 nucleotides: TGTGCCACCCTGCGGGGGAATACTGAAGCTTTCTTT.

V gene TRBV18 combines with J gene TRBJ1-1, with a possible D match to TRBD1 (6 bases). V was trimmed by 5 bases and J by 3 bases, leaving 13 bases between them. Germline V gene sequence: CDR1 KGHSH, CDR2 LQKENI. There are 14 residues in the CDR3. This CDR3 reads CASSIQGTHTEAFF. DNA for the CDR3: TGTGCCAGCTCAATCCAGGGGACCCACACTGAAGCTTTCTTT.

The CDR3 sequence is CSVPGGGTRYEQYF. In DNA form, the CDR3 reads TGCAGCGTTCCCGGAGGGGGGACCCGCTACGAGCAGTACTTC. The chain has TRBV29-1 and TRBJ2-7, with D tentatively TRBD1 or TRBD2 (6 bases each). The CDR3 is made up of 14 amino acids. Germline V gene lookup returns CDR1 SQVTM and CDR2 ANQGSEA. Trimming stripped 5 bases from V and 3 bases from J, with 17 bases between.

V is TRBV6-6 and J is TRBJ1-2; weak D call: TRBD1 (6 bases). Per germline, CDR1 MNHNY and CDR2 SVGAGI (reference sequence). This CDR3 has 16 residues. V shed 5 bases and J shed 5 bases, with 21 bases lying between them. The CDR3 DNA reads as TGTGCCAGCAGTCGCAACGGAGAACAGGGTGCTTATGGCTACACCTTC. It codes for CASSRNGEQGAYGYTF.

This clone was counted a few times. The rearrangement uses TRBV6-5 and TRBJ1-1; D uncertain. From germline, CDR1 is MNHEY and CDR2 SVGAGI. This CDR3 has 13 residues. The V end lost 0 bases, the J end lost 4 bases, and 6 bases lay between the germline ends. The CDR3 nucleotides read TGTGCCAGCAGTTACTCGAGTAGCACTGAAGCTTTCTTT. The encoded protein is CASSYSSSTEAFF.